The 26 T cell receptor beta chains below come from one sample, sequenced in a study of T cell responses to AZD1222 COVID-19 vaccine. Assay: immunoSEQ multiplex PCR; the TCRdb copy retains only in-frame clones and omits some. The sample includes about 150,000 clones, 94% seen only once; the top ten take roughly 1.3%. The source was peripheral blood, collected on day 0 of AZD1222 vaccination. All receptors derive from an adult in good health.

CDR3 sequence: CASSLIRERGSYNEQFF. The CDR3 DNA is TGTGCCAGCAGCTTGATACGGGAGAGGGGCTCCTACAATGAGCAGTTCTTC. The V and J genes are TRBV5-8 and TRBJ2-1; perhaps TRBD2 as D (6 bases). The CDR3 consists of 17 residues. Trimming cost V 1 base and J 0 bases, with 14 bases left between them. Per germline, CDR1 SGHTS and CDR2 YDEGEE.

This chain connects TRBV7-9 to TRBJ2-1; 10 nucleotides line up with TRBD1. Germline V gene sequence: CDR1 SEHNR, CDR2 FQNEAQ (reference sequence). Trimming removed 1 base from V and 10 bases from J; junction bases left unmatched: 7. The CDR3 consists of 15 residues. The CDR3, as DNA: TGTGCCAGCAGCTTAGTGACAGGGGGCACGGAGGAGCAGTTCTTC. Its protein product is CASSLVTGGTEEQFF.

This chain joins TRBV27 and TRBJ1-5, with TRBD1 matching over 11 bases. With V trimmed by 5 bases and J by 7 bases, 4 bases remained unmatched. The CDR3 runs to 14 residues. Germline CDR1 and CDR2: MNHEY and SMNVEV (reference sequence). CDR3 amino acids: CASSGGQGGQPQHF. The CDR3 nucleotides read TGTGCCAGCAGTGGGGGACAGGGGGGCCAGCCCCAGCATTTT.

This clone was recorded only once. V is TRBV5-1 and J is TRBJ2-1, with D unclear. There are 14 residues in the CDR3. Germline V lookup: CDR1 SGHRS, CDR2 YFSETQ. Trimming left V 2 bases short and J 0 bases short, with 6 bases between. CDR3 loop: CASSLGTSYNEQFF. In DNA, the CDR3 is TGCGCCAGCAGCTTAGGAACCTCCTACAATGAGCAGTTCTTC.

This clone has only one observation. J is TRBJ2-1 and V is TRBV19, with 7 positions matching TRBD1. The junction had 7 bases not matched to a gene; V was cut back by 5 bases and J by 3 bases. This CDR3 spans 15 amino acids. Per germline, CDR1 LNHDA and CDR2 SQIVND (reference sequence). The chain's CDR3 is CASSSTGVYYNEQFF. The CDR3 region has the DNA TGTGCCAGTAGTTCTACAGGGGTTTACTACAATGAGCAGTTCTTC.

In this sample, this clone turned up once. The CDR3 loop reads CATSDQKRHQETQYF. The CDR3 DNA reads as TGTGCCACCAGTGACCAAAAGAGACACCAAGAGACCCAGTACTTC. The gene calls are TRBV24-1 and TRBJ2-5; no firm D call. The V end lost 4 bases, the J end lost 0 bases, and 11 bases lay between the germline ends. The CDR3 is 15 amino acids. Germline V CDR1 and CDR2: KGHDR, SFDVKD.

The chain is built from TRBV6-5 and TRBJ1-2, with D unresolved. The ends were cut back, 7 bases at V and 2 bases at J, with 11 bases in the middle. The CDR3 totals 13 residues. Germline V gene data show CDR1 as MNHEY and CDR2 as SVGAGI. The CDR3, as DNA: TGTGCCAGCACCAAGACAAAAAACTATGGCTACACCTTC. As protein: CASTKTKNYGYTF.

The chain uses TRBV19 and TRBJ1-2; D uncertain. This CDR3 region has 14 residues. V lost 2 bases and J lost 4, with 11 bases in between. The germline V gene has CDR1 LNHDA and CDR2 SQIVND (reference sequence). The CDR3 DNA is TGTGCCAGTAGTATAATTAGCGGGCCCTATGGCTACACCTTC. This translates into CASSIISGPYGYTF.

The chain employs TRBV25-1 and TRBJ1-2; D perhaps matches TRBD1 (5 bases). V dropped 7 bases and J dropped 0 bases, with 18 bases sitting between them. The CDR3 spans 16 residues. Germline values: CDR1 MGHDK, CDR2 SYGVNS. The CDR3 spells CASIPNGGIPNYGYTF. CDR3 DNA sequence: TGTGCCAGCATCCCCAATGGGGGTATCCCTAACTATGGCTACACCTTC.

The J gene is TRBJ1-2, the V gene TRBV5-1; D perhaps matches TRBD1 (5 bases). The CDR3 runs 15 residues. Germline loops: CDR1 SGHRS, CDR2 YFSETQ. V was cut by 3 bases and J by 7 bases, with 19 bases left in between. DNA for the CDR3: TGCGCCAGCAGCTCTGAGAGTGTAATGAGGGGTGGCTACACCTTC. As protein: CASSSESVMRGGYTF.

The V and J genes are TRBV4-1 and TRBJ2-3; D is uncertain. CDR1 MGHRA and CDR2 YSYEKL come from the germline V gene. Deletions cut 4 bases from V and 9 bases from J, with 20 bases between. The CDR3 covers 15 residues. DNA of the CDR3: TGCGCCAGCAGCCCGTGGGAAGGAGCTGTGGACACGCAGTATTTT. This translates into CASSPWEGAVDTQYF.

The chain carries TRBV6-5 and TRBJ2-1, with D possibly being TRBD2 (5 bases). Germline V gene sequence: CDR1 MNHEY, CDR2 SVGAGI. The CDR3 extends over 16 amino acids. V was pared by 2 bases and J by 8 bases, with 19 bases between. The CDR3 DNA sequence: TGTGCCAGCAGTTACGTGTCGCGTCTTGGGAGTGATGAGCAGTTCTTC. It specifies CASSYVSRLGSDEQFF.

The chain employs TRBV5-1 and TRBJ1-1; D not resolved. Germline CDR1 is SGHRS and CDR2 is YFSETQ. The CDR3 spans 15 residues. V was pared by 4 bases and J by 5 bases, with 18 bases between. CDR3 loop: CASSLTKQDGTEAFF. CDR3 nucleotides: TGCGCCAGCAGCCTCACGAAGCAAGACGGAACTGAAGCTTTCTTT. Combining the CDR3 with reference TRBV5-1 and TRBJ1-1 gives the whole variable domain KAGVTQTPRYLIKTRGQQVTLSCSPISGHRSVSWYQQTPGQGLQFLFEYFSETQRNKGNFPGRFSGRQFSNSRSEMNVSTLELGDSALYLCASSLTKQDGTEAFFGQGTRLTVV.

The CDR3 sequence is CAWTRYTEAFF. In nucleotides, the CDR3 is TGTGCCTGGACCAGATACACTGAAGCTTTCTTT. J is TRBJ1-1 and V is TRBV30; D is unclear. The germline V gene has CDR1 GTSNPN and CDR2 SVGIG (reference sequence). CDR3 length: 11 amino acids. V shed 4 bases and J shed 3 bases, with 6 bases lying between them.

This chain connects TRBV5-6 to TRBJ1-6; D remains ambiguous. The CDR3 covers 14 residues. CDR1 and CDR2 from the germline V gene are SGHDT and YYEEEE. Trimming took 3 bases from V and 7 from J, leaving 11 bases between them. In DNA, the CDR3 is TGTGCCAGCAGCTACCGGGCCTTAAATTCACCCCTCCACTTT. Protein product: CASSYRALNSPLHF.

This clone was detected once. The J gene is TRBJ1-1, the V gene TRBV7-3, with D maybe TRBD1 (5 bases). The CDR3 length is 14 residues. V lost 2 bases to trimming and J lost 3 bases, with 10 bases between them. In germline, CDR1 is SGHTA, CDR2 FQGTGA. The CDR3 here is CASSLQGGDTEAFF. In nucleotides, the CDR3 is TGTGCCAGCAGCTTACAGGGTGGGGACACTGAAGCTTTCTTT.

J is TRBJ2-1 and V is TRBV7-6, with a possible D match to TRBD2 (6 bases). The V gene's germline CDR1 is SGHVS and CDR2 FNYEAQ. Trimming left V 6 bases short and J 0 bases short, with 12 bases between. This CDR3 is 15 amino acids long. This CDR3 reads CASSRRGGSYNEQFF. The CDR3 DNA sequence: TGTGCCAGCAGTAGGAGGGGCGGCTCCTACAATGAGCAGTTCTTC.

The V and J genes are TRBV5-8 and TRBJ2-1, with TRBD2 matching over 11 bases. V lost 2 bases to trimming and J lost 0 bases; unmatched junction nucleotides: 10. The CDR3 is made up of 19 amino acids. In germline, CDR1 is SGHTS, CDR2 YDEGEE. The CDR3 reads CASSLGSTSGAFSYNEQFF. CDR3 in DNA: TGTGCCAGCAGCTTAGGGTCGACTAGCGGGGCCTTCTCCTACAATGAGCAGTTCTTC.

The rearrangement joins TRBV6-2 or TRBV6-3 to TRBJ2-5; either TRBD1 or TRBD2 may supply D (5 bases each). Germline V CDR1 and CDR2: MNHEY, SVGEGT. The CDR3 extends over 16 amino acids. With 7 bases removed from V and 0 bases from J, the gap between germline ends came to 18 bases. The CDR3 DNA is TGTGCCAGCATCCCGGTTGGGGGACGGGACCAAGAGACCCAGTACTTC. It is translated as CASIPVGGRDQETQYF.

The chain recombines TRBV19 with TRBJ1-4; no clear D. The germline CDR1 and CDR2 sequences are LNHDA and SQIVND (reference sequence). V lost 6 bases to trimming and J lost 8 bases, with 4 bases between them. This CDR3 contains 10 residues. CDR3 nucleotides: TGTGCCAGTAGGGGAGAAAAACTGTTTTTT. Encoded protein: CASRGEKLFF.

This clone was counted once. The rearrangement joins TRBV5-4 to TRBJ1-2; possibly TRBD1 for D (6 bases). The ends were cut back, 4 bases at V and 4 bases at J, with 17 bases in the middle. Germline V CDR1 and CDR2: SGHNT, YYREEE (reference sequence). The CDR3 contains 15 residues. The CDR3 DNA follows: TGTGCCAGCAGCACCGCGGAGGGGGGTGGCTATGGCTACACCTTC. This encodes CASSTAEGGGYGYTF.

CDR3 sequence (DNA): TGTGCCAGCAGCTCCGGGGCTCGGGATGAGCAGTTCTTC. Amino acid sequence: CASSSGARDEQFF. The chain joins TRBV2 to TRBJ2-1; D could derive from TRBD1 or TRBD2 (5 bases each). This CDR3 region has 13 residues. Trimming left V 6 bases short and J 8 bases short, with 14 bases between. Germline CDR1 is SNHLY and CDR2 is FYNNEI.

The chain links TRBV11-2 to TRBJ1-2; D unclear. Germline CDR1 reads SGHAT; CDR2 reads FQNNGV. The ends were cut back, 1 base at V and 4 bases at J, with 13 bases in the middle. This CDR3 is built from 15 residues. CDR3 amino acids: CASSLVFNRAYGYTF. Here the CDR3 DNA reads TGTGCCAGCAGCTTAGTCTTCAACCGGGCCTATGGCTACACCTTC.

In its sample, this clone was seen once. The chain links TRBV18 to TRBJ2-3; no clear D. The CDR3 loop spans 12 amino acids. The V end was cut by 0 bases, the J end by 4 bases, with 2 bases between. CDR1 is KGHSH, CDR2 LQKENI, per germline. As DNA, the CDR3 is TGTGCCAGCTCACCACCGTCAGATACGCAGTATTTT. It translates to CASSPPSDTQYF. The full variable domain, with the rest looked up from reference TRBV18 and TRBJ2-3, is NAGVMQNPRHLVRRRGQEARLRCSPMKGHSHVYWYRQLPEEGLKFMVYLQKENIIDESGMPKERFSAEFPKEGPSILRIQQVVRGDSAAYFCASSPPSDTQYFGPGTRLTVL.

This clone was found a few times. V gene TRBV5-8 combines with J gene TRBJ1-4; D is unclear. The V end was cut by 5 bases, the J end by 8 bases, with 10 bases between. The CDR3 loop spans 12 amino acids. The V gene's germline CDR1 is SGHTS and CDR2 YDEGEE. The CDR3 DNA is TGTGCCAGCAGATCGTCGGGGGAAAAACTGTTTTTT. Translated: CASRSSGEKLFF.

This chain joins TRBV3-1 (or the pseudogene TRBV3-2) and TRBJ1-4; the D is unclear. Trimming pared 4 bases from V and 6 bases from J, leaving 12 bases between. This CDR3 is 14 amino acids long. Germline values: CDR1 LGHDT, CDR2 YNNKEL (reference sequence). This CDR3 is CASSRPSRDEKLFF. CDR3 in DNA: TGTGCCAGCAGCCGCCCTAGCCGGGATGAAAAACTGTTTTTT.